One sample yielded the 15 T cell receptor beta chains listed below, sequenced in a study of OX40 agonist ivuxolimab in advanced cancers. The library relied on the immunoSEQ multiplex PCR assay. In TCRdb, the immuneACCESS table is reduced to in-frame sequences with V and J assigned. These tables do not hold every clone; where another copy was compared, an unresolved V gene accounts for under half, and the others remain unexplained. The sample table contains 48,000 or so clones; only one count was recorded for about 90% of them. The ten largest clones capture roughly 43% of the sample. The sample here was CD4+ or CD8+ T cells sorted from blood, taken in a trial of the OX40 agonist ivuxolimab. The source of these receptors is an adult with an advanced solid tumor such as melanoma, head and neck, liver or kidney cancer.

The J gene is TRBJ2-7, the V gene TRBV10-3, with D possibly matching TRBD1 (6 bases). Deletions cut 7 bases from V and 1 base from J, with 8 bases between. The CDR3 contains 12 residues. Germline-derived CDR1 and CDR2 are ENHRY and SYGVKD. The CDR3 sequence: CAIKDSSYEQYF. In DNA, the CDR3 is TGTGCCATCAAGGACAGTTCCTACGAGCAGTACTTC.

The V call is TRBV2, the J call TRBJ2-5; D perhaps matches TRBD2 (5 bases). The CDR3 consists of 16 residues. V shed 7 bases and J shed 5 bases, with 23 bases lying between them. Germline V gives CDR1 SNHLY, CDR2 FYNNEI. The DNA for the CDR3 is TGTGCCAGCATTCCCCTGGAGGTGAACGATGGGGAGACCCAGTACTTC. Its protein product is CASIPLEVNDGETQYF.

The chain combines TRBV2 with TRBJ2-1, with TRBD2 identical over 7 bases. The CDR3 has 11 amino acids. Germline CDR1 reads SNHLY; CDR2 reads FYNNEI. V gave up 9 bases and J gave up 10 bases; unmatched junction bases: 6. CDR3 in amino acids: CARRGEGEQFF. CDR3 coding DNA: TGTGCCAGAAGAGGGGAGGGAGAGCAGTTCTTC.

This sequence joins TRBV5-1 and TRBJ1-3, with D maybe TRBD1 (6 bases). CDR1 and CDR2 from the germline V gene are SGHRS and YFSETQ. This CDR3 has 16 residues. Trimming took off 2 bases at V and 3 bases at J, with 15 bases between the two ends. The CDR3 nucleotides read TGCGCCAGCAGCTTTGCAGGGGACGTCGGTGGAAACACCATATATTTT. This translates into CASSFAGDVGGNTIYF.

The chain recombines TRBV9 with TRBJ2-7, with TRBD1 matching 7 bases. Germline loops: CDR1 SGDLS, CDR2 YYNGEE. The CDR3 runs to 15 residues. Trimming cost V 0 bases and J 3 bases; bases outside gene matches: 6. The CDR3: CASSVGGTEFYEQYF. The CDR3 bases are TGTGCCAGCAGCGTAGGGGGGACAGAATTCTACGAGCAGTACTTC.

V usage is TRBV27 and J usage is TRBJ2-1; 10 bases agree with TRBD2. The CDR3 consists of 16 residues. Germline trimming cut 5 bases from V and 4 bases from J; bases unmatched to any gene: 8. Germline assignment: CDR1 MNHEY and CDR2 SMNVEV (reference sequence). CDR3 residues: CASSPPGLARYNEQFF. CDR3 sequence (DNA): TGTGCCAGCAGTCCCCCGGGACTAGCGAGGTACAATGAGCAGTTCTTC.

The genes are TRBV28 and TRBJ2-4, with 10 bases aligning to TRBD1. The CDR3 loop spans 16 amino acids. V lost 6 bases, J lost 5 bases, and 10 bases stayed unmatched. Germline assignment: CDR1 MDHEN and CDR2 SYDVKM. DNA of the CDR3: TGTGCCAGCAGCAGGCTGGAGGGACAGGGGCAAAACATTCAGTACTTC. Translating it yields CASSRLEGQGQNIQYF.

The V and J genes are TRBV5-6 and TRBJ2-5; D is unresolved. The CDR3 contains 13 residues. V was clipped by 0 bases and J by 0 bases, with 3 bases between them. Germline V gene lookup returns CDR1 SGHDT and CDR2 YYEEEE. CDR3 coding DNA: TGTGCCAGCAGCTTGGACTACCAAGAGACCCAGTACTTC. Residues: CASSLDYQETQYF.

The rearrangement uses TRBV4-3 and TRBJ2-5; TRBD2 matches 10 bases. Trimming took 0 bases from V and 4 from J; bases not matched to a gene: 8. This CDR3 contains 17 residues. Germline V CDR1 and CDR2: LGHNA, YSLEER. This CDR3 is CASSQDDSGTSVETQYF. CDR3 bases: TGCGCCAGCAGCCAAGATGATTCCGGGACTAGCGTAGAGACCCAGTACTTC.

For this clone: Relative to the germline gene, one junction end is altered; a read error may explain this. V and J are TRBV6-5 and TRBJ1-1; no clear D gene. This CDR3 is 12 amino acids long. Per germline, CDR1 MNHEY and CDR2 SVGAGI. In nucleotides, the CDR3 is TGTGCCAGCAGTTACCCAGAGACTGGAGCTTTCTTT. Amino acids: CASSYPETGAFF.

The chain employs TRBV20-1 and TRBJ1-2; D not resolved. This CDR3 has 11 amino acids. V lost 4 bases to trimming and J lost 2 bases, with 5 bases between them. Germline V gene data show CDR1 as DFQATT and CDR2 as SNEGSKA (reference sequence). The CDR3 nucleotides read TGCAGTGCTACTGACAACTATGGCTACACCTTC. It specifies CSATDNYGYTF.

The chain uses TRBV2 and TRBJ1-3; maybe TRBD1 (5 bases). The CDR3 extends over 15 amino acids. From germline, CDR1 is SNHLY and CDR2 FYNNEI. Deletions cut 2 bases from V and 0 bases from J, with 8 bases between. The chain's CDR3 is CASSELGASGNTIYF. CDR3 DNA: TGTGCCAGCAGTGAACTAGGGGCCTCTGGAAACACCATATATTTT.

J is TRBJ2-1 and V is TRBV7-7, with TRBD1 matching 7 bases. The germline gives CDR1 SSHAT, CDR2 FNYEAQ (reference sequence). The CDR3 sequence is 15 residues long. J lost 2 bases, V lost 2 bases, and 3 bases had no gene match. The CDR3 region has the DNA TGTGCCAGCAGCTTATACAGGGGCGCCTACAATGAGCAGTTCTTC. It encodes CASSLYRGAYNEQFF.

This chain connects TRBV25-1 to TRBJ2-5, with D unresolved. Trimming cost V 1 base and J 1 base, with 7 bases left between them. The germline V gene encodes CDR1 MGHDK and CDR2 SYGVNS. The CDR3 has 14 amino acids. CDR3 bases: TGTGCCAGCAGTGAATTGGTAGGCCAAGAGACCCAGTACTTC. The encoded protein is CASSELVGQETQYF.

The chain joins TRBV5-4 to TRBJ1-1; 9 nucleotides agree with TRBD1. Germline CDR1 is SGHNT and CDR2 is YYREEE (reference sequence). With V trimmed by 0 bases and J by 3 bases, 3 bases remained unmatched. CDR3 length equals 15 residues. The CDR3 nucleotides are TGTGCCAGCAGCTTGGGGACAGGGGCGGACACTGAAGCTTTCTTT. Amino acid sequence: CASSLGTGADTEAFF.